This TCR beta chain was identified during a study of identical twins. About this clonotype: Its target is unknown.

Study observations and caveats: The authors noted that invariant MAIT and iNKT cells could partly confound zero-insertion analyses. Memory repertoires showed no such pattern, whereas abundant cord blood beta clonotypes carried fewer insertions.

MiXCR was run by TCRdb on the 5' RACE reads, yielding one entry per CDR3 protein. The table lists 450,000 to 600,000 distinct CDR3 sequences, about a fifth of them singletons. There were only healthy Caucasians among the donors. These sequences were also reported in another study, on yellow fever vaccine responses in identical twins.

Source material: CD4+ T cells sorted from blood. This sequence originates from a woman between 18 and 30 years old in good health.

CDR3 DNA: TGTGCCGGGGCGGTCGGGAGGCGAGCCTACGAGCAGTACTTC. Its translation: CAGAVGRRAYEQYF. The chain combines TRBV2 with TRBJ2-7, with 7 bases identical to TRBD2. The CDR3 is made up of 14 amino acids. The J segment lost 2 bases and the V segment lost 11 bases, leaving 12 bases of the junction unmatched. CDR1 is SNHLY, CDR2 FYNNEI, per germline.